This T cell receptor (beta chain) is from a study of shared clonotypes between healthy human individuals. Study-wide findings and caveats: Non-shared clonotypes had lower generation probabilities than those shared by all four donors. The sharing of around 5% of naive CD4 clonotypes was seen across a handful of donors.

V was shortened by 4 bases and J by 4 bases, with 10 bases between the two germline ends. This CDR3 is 13 amino acids long. CDR1 is MNHEY, CDR2 SMNVEV, per germline (reference sequence). Clones were sequenced by immunoSEQ multiplex PCR, and TCRdb holds only the in-frame ones, with some missing. The sample lists 800,000 to 1,200,000 clones; about four fifths were seen once. With regard to this clone: No antigen is known for it.

Negatively enriched CD4+ T cells were divided by CD45RA into naive and memory. The TCR sequence derives from a man in his late teens or twenties in good health. Some clones in this sample may be carry-over from other donors' samples. The chain couples TRBV27 to TRBJ2-5, with D uncertain. Sequencing was done on a sample of memory CD4+ T cells from PBMCs. Subset in this sample: CD45RA-negative fraction. The CDR3 spells CASSWSLRETQYF. The CDR3 region has the DNA TGTGCCAGCAGTTGGTCATTGCGAGAGACCCAGTACTTC.